The source of this T cell receptor beta chain is a study of siplizumab effects on memory and regulatory T cells. Whole-study results and caveats: Phenotypic classification as naive or memory proved unattainable for roughly 75-97% of proliferating CD4+ or CD8+ clones. Naive T cells, seemingly more diverse than memory cells, seemed major alloresponse contributors. Treatment with siplizumab left mappable alloreactive CD4+ clones averaging roughly 70% Treg-derived, compared with 25% to 30% in controls.

Turning to this clone: Its antigen is not known.

The repertoire was sequenced with immunoSEQ multiplex PCR; TCRdb's copy has only in-frame clones and lacks some. Here the sample spans about 100,000 clones, under 95% being singletons. This receptor was identified in a human donor in good health. Sequencing was carried out using Tregs sorted from blood.

In DNA form, the CDR3 reads TGTGCCAGCAGACGGGGGCCCACAGATACGCAGTATTTT. Translating it yields CASRRGPTDTQYF. The chain couples TRBV2 to TRBJ2-3; D assignment may be TRBD1 or TRBD2 (6 bases each). Trimming removed 6 bases at V and 2 bases at J, with 9 bases between. The length of the CDR3 is 13 residues. From germline, CDR1 is SNHLY and CDR2 FYNNEI.